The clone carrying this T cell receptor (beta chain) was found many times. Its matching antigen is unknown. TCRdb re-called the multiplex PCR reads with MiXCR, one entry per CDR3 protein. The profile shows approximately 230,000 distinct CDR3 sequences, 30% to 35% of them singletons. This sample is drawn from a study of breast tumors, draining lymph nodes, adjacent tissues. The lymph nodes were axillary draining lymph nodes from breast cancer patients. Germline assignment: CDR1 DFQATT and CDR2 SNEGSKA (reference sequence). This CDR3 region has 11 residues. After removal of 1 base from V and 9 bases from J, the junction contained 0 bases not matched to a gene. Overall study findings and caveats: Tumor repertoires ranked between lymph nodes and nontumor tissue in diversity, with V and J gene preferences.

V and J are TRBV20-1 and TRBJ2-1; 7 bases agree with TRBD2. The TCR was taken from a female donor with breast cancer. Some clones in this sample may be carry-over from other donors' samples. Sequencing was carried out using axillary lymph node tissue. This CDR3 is CSARGEGEQFF. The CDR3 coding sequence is TGCAGTGCTAGAGGGGAGGGTGAGCAGTTCTTC.